What follows describes a single T cell receptor beta chain. Using immunoSEQ multiplex PCR, the repertoire was profiled, and TCRdb retains in-frame clones only, with some absent. The table has hundreds of thousands of clones, about four fifths seen once. This sample is drawn from a study of blood T cell repertoires in COVID-19. The CDR3 totals 17 residues. Looked up from germline, CDR1 is LNHDA and CDR2 is SQIVND (reference sequence). J gave up 3 bases and V 1 base, and 1 base lay outside the gene matches. This rearrangement joins TRBV19 to TRBJ2-1; 15 bases map to TRBD2. The source of this sequence is a woman between 50 and 59 years old who had recovered from COVID-19. Input material: peripheral blood. This chain's CDR3 is CASSIGTSGGVYNEQFF. The CDR3 coding sequence is TGTGCCAGTAGTATAGGGACTAGCGGGGGGGTCTACAATGAGCAGTTCTTC.